The 28 T cell receptor beta chains listed next were all sequenced from one sample in a study of OX40 agonist ivuxolimab in advanced cancers. Profiling relied on immunoSEQ multiplex PCR, and the TCRdb table lists in-frame clones only, not all of them. This table has some 11,000 clones, just under 80% appearing once. The sequencing here drew on CD4+ or CD8+ T cells sorted from blood, taken in a trial of the OX40 agonist ivuxolimab. The receptors stem from an adult with an advanced solid tumor such as melanoma, head and neck, liver or kidney cancer.

V is TRBV5-6 and J is TRBJ1-2; tentatively, D is TRBD1 (5 bases). Trimming removed 7 bases at V and 0 bases at J, with 16 bases between. The germline gives CDR1 SGHDT, CDR2 YYEEEE. The CDR3 totals 15 residues. CDR3 loop: CASWGTGSANYGYTF. The CDR3 DNA reads TGTGCCAGCTGGGGGACGGGGTCTGCTAACTATGGCTACACCTTC.

The rearrangement links TRBV7-8 to TRBJ2-1; weak D call: TRBD2 (6 bases). Germline V gives CDR1 SGHVS, CDR2 FQNEAQ. This CDR3 spans 14 amino acids. V lost 4 bases to trimming and J lost 9 bases, with 16 bases between them. CDR3 in DNA: TGTGCCAGCAGCTGGGACTCCGCCGGAGGTGAGCAGTTCTTC. As protein: CASSWDSAGGEQFF.

Only a few counts were recorded for this clone. This chain uses TRBV7-8 with TRBJ2-2, with TRBD1 matching over 7 bases. The CDR3 totals 16 residues. The V and J ends lost 5 bases and 1 base, in that order; junction bases with no gene match: 7. CDR1 is SGHVS and CDR2 is FQNEAQ in the germline V gene. The chain's CDR3 is CASSVSGQENTGELFF. The CDR3, as DNA: TGTGCCAGCAGCGTTTCCGGACAGGAGAACACCGGGGAGCTGTTTTTT.

The chain combines TRBV6-5 with TRBJ2-4; unclear D gene. CDR1 MNHEY and CDR2 SVGAGI come from the germline V gene. This CDR3 has 13 amino acids. With 2 bases removed from V and 7 bases from J, the gap between germline ends came to 9 bases. This chain's CDR3 is CASSYGVGNIQYF. CDR3 bases: TGTGCCAGCAGTTACGGTGTGGGTAACATTCAGTACTTC.

The gene calls are TRBV29-1 and TRBJ2-5; 7 positions agree with TRBD1. The germline V gene has CDR1 SQVTM and CDR2 ANQGSEA. This CDR3 spans 15 amino acids. V was clipped by 8 bases and J by 5 bases; unmatched bases: 17. The CDR3 DNA sequence: TGCAGCATAAGACAGGGACCAAGTGTATGGGAGACCCAGTACTTC. Its protein is CSIRQGPSVWETQYF.

By sample fraction, this clone is large. A read error may account for a junction end that differs from germline. This rearrangement joins TRBV7-9 to TRBJ2-7; D gene unclear. CDR3 length: 11 amino acids. Germline lookup yields CDR1 SEHNR and CDR2 FQNEAQ (reference sequence). CDR3 sequence (DNA): TGTGCCAGCAGCTTAGTTGGGCCCCACCTCTTC. Translated, it gives CASSLVGPHLF.

This clone counts as medium-sized. The genes are TRBV6-4 and TRBJ2-1; TRBD2 agrees at 8 bases. V lost 0 bases to trimming and J lost 8 bases; unmatched junction nucleotides: 6. This CDR3 is built from 15 residues. Germline assignment: CDR1 MRHNA and CDR2 SNTAGT. The CDR3 loop reads CASSDSAGTRDEQFF. CDR3 nucleotides: TGTGCCAGCAGTGACTCGGCCGGGACTAGAGATGAGCAGTTCTTC.

The chain is built from TRBV5-1 and TRBJ1-1; perhaps TRBD1 as D (6 bases). Germline values: CDR1 SGHRS, CDR2 YFSETQ. The length of the CDR3 is 15 residues. Trimming pared 0 bases from V and 4 bases from J, leaving 13 bases between. For the CDR3, the DNA is TGCGCCAGCAGCTTGGAGGGGGTTTTGAGCACTGAAGCTTTCTTT. It is translated as CASSLEGVLSTEAFF.

This clone was observed once. J is TRBJ2-1 and V is TRBV2; no firm D call. V shed 6 bases and J shed 7 bases, with 7 bases lying between them. The CDR3 length is 11 residues. The germline V gene has CDR1 SNHLY and CDR2 FYNNEI. The CDR3 DNA reads as TGTGCCAGCAGGGGGATTAATGAGCAGTTCTTC. Translating it yields CASRGINEQFF.

The rearrangement joins TRBV27 to TRBJ2-7; 9 nucleotides agree with TRBD1. The trim removed 5 bases at V and 7 bases at J, leaving 12 bases unmatched. Germline V gene lookup returns CDR1 MNHEY and CDR2 SMNVEV (reference sequence). The CDR3 length is 15 residues. The CDR3: CASSGTGNPFREQYF. Written as DNA, the CDR3 is TGTGCCAGCAGTGGGACAGGGAACCCATTTCGTGAGCAGTACTTC.

The CDR3 is CASSDRDRDNSPLHF. CDR3 nucleotide sequence: TGTGCCAGCAGCGACCGGGACAGGGATAATTCACCCCTCCACTTT. The chain has TRBV7-9 and TRBJ1-6, with 9 bases lining up with TRBD1. Trimming took 5 bases from V and 5 from J; bases not matched to a gene: 4. Germline V lookup: CDR1 SEHNR, CDR2 FQNEAQ (reference sequence). This CDR3 comprises 15 residues.

The gene calls are TRBV7-9 and TRBJ2-1; D not resolved. V gave up 1 base and J gave up 3 bases, with 10 bases separating them. Germline values: CDR1 SEHNR, CDR2 FQNEAQ (reference sequence). The CDR3 runs 15 residues. The CDR3 spells CASSLERRVYNEQFF. CDR3 coding DNA: TGTGCCAGCAGCTTAGAACGGAGAGTCTACAATGAGCAGTTCTTC.

This clone was seen more than once but under ten times. V gene TRBV7-2 combines with J gene TRBJ2-7; 12 bases are shared with TRBD2. V lost 2 bases, J lost 0 bases, and 5 bases stayed unmatched. The CDR3 sequence is 17 residues long. The germline V gene has CDR1 SGHTA and CDR2 FQGNSA. As DNA, the CDR3 is TGTGCCAGCAGCTTAATGCCTAGCGGGGGGGGCTCCTACGAGCAGTACTTC. Translation gives CASSLMPSGGGSYEQYF.

V is TRBV19 and J is TRBJ2-2, with D possibly matching TRBD1 (6 bases). V lost 10 bases and J lost 4, with 13 bases in between. The CDR3 spans 13 residues. The germline CDR1 and CDR2 sequences are LNHDA and SQIVND (reference sequence). The CDR3 DNA follows: TGTGCCACCGCAGGGGAAGGCACCGGGGAGCTGTTTTTT. Its protein is CATAGEGTGELFF.

This sequence joins TRBV5-5 and TRBJ2-2; TRBD1 aligns across 7 bases. The CDR3 runs 17 residues. Losses at the gene ends were 4 bases for V and 3 bases for J; bases not matched to a gene: 12. Germline assignment: CDR1 SGHKS and CDR2 YYEKEE (reference sequence). CDR3 loop: CASSLGGRQGDTGELFF. As DNA, the CDR3 is TGTGCCAGCAGCCTAGGTGGGCGACAGGGAGACACCGGGGAGCTGTTTTTT.

This clone rates as medium-sized. This chain links TRBV6-4 with TRBJ2-1; D is possibly TRBD1 (6 bases). Per germline, CDR1 MRHNA and CDR2 SNTAGT. V lost 6 bases and J 1 base, leaving 13 bases between the germline ends. The CDR3 is made up of 15 amino acids. The CDR3 protein is CASSPQGGSYNEQFF. Here the CDR3 DNA reads TGTGCCAGCAGCCCCCAAGGGGGATCCTACAATGAGCAGTTCTTC.

V gene TRBV9 combines with J gene TRBJ1-1; 10 bases fit TRBD1. This CDR3 region has 15 residues. V dropped 3 bases and J dropped 1; count of bases not matched to a gene: 3. In germline, CDR1 is SGDLS, CDR2 YYNGEE. Here the CDR3 reads CASSARDRGNTEAFF. The CDR3 nucleotides are TGTGCCAGCAGCGCCCGGGACAGGGGGAACACTGAAGCTTTCTTT.

V usage is TRBV27 and J usage is TRBJ2-7; D is perhaps TRBD2 (5 bases). Germline V lookup: CDR1 MNHEY, CDR2 SMNVEV (reference sequence). CDR3 size: 11 residues. V was trimmed by 11 bases and J by 7 bases, leaving 15 bases between them. Here the CDR3 reads CAGKEVGEQYF. The CDR3 DNA follows: TGTGCCGGCAAGGAGGTAGGGGAGCAGTACTTC.

V and J are TRBV5-4 and TRBJ2-1; 7 bases map to TRBD1. V shed 2 bases and J 2 bases; nucleotides not matched to a gene: 4. The CDR3 covers 15 residues. Germline V lookup: CDR1 SGHNT, CDR2 YYREEE (reference sequence). Here the CDR3 reads CASSLGDRAYNEQFF. CDR3 coding DNA: TGTGCCAGCAGCTTAGGCGACAGGGCCTACAATGAGCAGTTCTTC.

V gene TRBV9 combines with J gene TRBJ2-2; D may be TRBD2 (5 bases). Germline CDR1 and CDR2: SGDLS and YYNGEE. V gave up 4 bases and J gave up 6 bases, with 13 bases separating them. CDR3 length: 14 amino acids. The CDR3 here is CASSPGGSAGELFF. The CDR3, as DNA: TGTGCCAGCAGCCCCGGAGGTAGTGCCGGGGAGCTGTTTTTT.

With regard to this clone: A read error may be the cause here, since a much bigger clone is one base away. The chain is built from TRBV27 and TRBJ2-3; tentative D call: TRBD2 (6 bases). Germline V gives CDR1 MNHEY, CDR2 SMNVEV (reference sequence). The CDR3 spans 14 residues. Trimming took off 5 bases at V and 7 bases at J, with 16 bases between the two ends. The CDR3 sequence: CASSLTSSANTQYF. The CDR3 nucleotides read TGTGCCAGCAGTCTGACTAGTTCGGCAAATACGCAGTATTTT.

The chain recombines TRBV6-5 with TRBJ2-7; 7 nucleotides align to TRBD1. The germline CDR1 and CDR2 sequences are MNHEY and SVGAGI. CDR3 length equals 14 residues. Losses at the gene ends were 2 bases for V and 3 bases for J; bases not matched to a gene: 4. CDR3 in amino acids: CASSYGDRDYEQYF. For the CDR3, the DNA is TGTGCCAGCAGTTACGGCGACAGGGACTACGAGCAGTACTTC.

This clone showed up just once. This rearrangement joins TRBV19 to TRBJ1-1, with unresolved D. Per germline, CDR1 LNHDA and CDR2 SQIVND (reference sequence). The CDR3 runs to 12 residues. Trimming shortened V by 1 base and J by 6 bases, and 6 bases separated the two germline ends. The CDR3 coding sequence is TGTGCCAGTAGTATAGGAACCGCTGAAGCTTTCTTT. Protein product: CASSIGTAEAFF.

The rearrangement links TRBV6-1 to TRBJ2-1; D perhaps matches TRBD1 (5 bases). The V end lost 7 bases, the J end lost 0 bases, and 13 bases lay between the germline ends. Germline CDR1 is MNHNS and CDR2 is SASEGT. The CDR3 extends over 15 amino acids. The CDR3 nucleotides are TGTGCCAGCAACCAGGGTAAGAGCTCCTACAATGAGCAGTTCTTC. This codes for CASNQGKSSYNEQFF.

This clone was recorded once. The J gene is TRBJ2-3, the V gene TRBV5-4; D gene uncertain. CDR1 and CDR2 (germline): SGHNT, YYREEE (reference sequence). The V gene lost 3 bases and the J gene lost 10 bases, with 9 bases spanning the gap. The CDR3 consists of 11 residues. The CDR3 loop is CASSSARAQYF. Written as DNA, the CDR3 is TGTGCCAGCAGCTCGGCCCGAGCGCAGTATTTT.

The chain couples TRBV27 to TRBJ2-7; TRBD2 aligns across 11 bases. J gave up 5 bases and V 3 bases, and 12 bases lay outside the gene matches. CDR3 length equals 17 residues. Germline lookup yields CDR1 MNHEY and CDR2 SMNVEV (reference sequence). This chain's CDR3 is CASSFHDSGTSGHEQYF. The CDR3 DNA sequence: TGTGCCAGCAGTTTCCACGATAGTGGGACTAGCGGCCACGAGCAGTACTTC.

This sequence joins TRBV27 and TRBJ2-5, with TRBD2 matching over 10 bases. With 1 base clipped from V and 4 bases from J, the junction kept 6 bases outside the gene matches. Germline V lookup: CDR1 MNHEY, CDR2 SMNVEV (reference sequence). The CDR3 length is 16 residues. The chain's CDR3 is CASSLWASGGLETQYF. As DNA, the CDR3 is TGTGCCAGCAGTTTATGGGCTAGCGGGGGCTTAGAGACCCAGTACTTC.

This clone appeared once. The chain combines TRBV6-1 with TRBJ2-7; 7 bases agree with TRBD2. J gave up 3 bases and V 0 bases, and 11 bases lay outside the gene matches. The CDR3 is made up of 17 amino acids. From germline, CDR1 is MNHNS and CDR2 SASEGT. CDR3 DNA sequence: TGTGCCAGCAGTGAAGCTGTAGGATCTAGCGGCAACTACGAGCAGTACTTC. This encodes CASSEAVGSSGNYEQYF.